This T cell receptor (beta chain) was sequenced in a study of blood T cell repertoires in COVID-19. Only in-frame clones appear in the TCRdb table, and some are missing; sequencing was by immunoSEQ multiplex PCR. The sample includes about 370,000 clones, roughly 90% of them seen just once. There are 12 residues in the CDR3. With 6 bases removed from V and 4 bases from J, the gap between germline ends came to 12 bases. Germline V lookup: CDR1 SQVTM, CDR2 ANQGSEA. The sequence was obtained from a woman aged 25 to 39 with COVID-19, enrolled during active disease. Sequencing used peripheral blood. V is TRBV29-1 and J is TRBJ1-1, with D possibly being TRBD1 (5 bases). CDR3 in DNA: TGCAGCGTCCGGGCCGGGGGCACTGAAGCTTTCTTT. Translation: CSVRAGGTEAFF. Variable domain in full (rest from reference TRBV29-1 and TRBJ1-1): SAVISQKPSRDICQRGTSLTIQCQVDSQVTMMFWYRQQPGQSLTLIATANQGSEATYESGFVIDKFPISRPNLTFSTLTVSNMSPEDSSIYLCSVRAGGTEAFFGQGTRLTVV.